This record covers a single T cell receptor (beta chain). These data originate in a study of T cells in narcolepsy. Data came from immunoSEQ multiplex PCR; TCRdb stores just in-frame clones and leaves some out. The sample comprises around 32,000 clones, roughly 80% of which are singletons, and approximately 1% rests with the top ten. The TCR sequence derives from a human donor with narcolepsy. The source material was CD45RA- memory CD4+ T cells from PBMCs.

Here the CDR3 reads CASKGGGPLTGELFF. CDR3 DNA: TGTGCCAGCAAGGGAGGTGGGCCACTCACCGGGGAGCTGTTTTTT. V and J are TRBV2 and TRBJ2-2; tentative D call: TRBD2 (6 bases). The CDR3 has 15 amino acids. Trimming cost V 7 bases and J 4 bases, with 16 bases left between them. Germline lookup yields CDR1 SNHLY and CDR2 FYNNEI.